This T cell receptor beta chain was identified during a study of T and B cells in COVID-19 patients. This clonotype is medium-sized by share. Multiplex PCR with BIOMED2 TRB-A/B primer pools amplified TRB rearrangements. TCRdb used MiXCR to reprocess the multiplex PCR reads, holding one entry per CDR3 protein. This table holds 7,500 to 9,500 distinct CDR3 sequences, 28% found once. From blood, about 240-550 ng of genomic DNA served as TRB template. The specimen sequenced was blood. The clonotype originates from a human donor who had recovered from COVID-19.

For the CDR3, the DNA is TGTGCCAGCAGGACCCGTCTTTATGGCTACACCTTC. This encodes CASRTRLYGYTF. This chain connects TRBV6-5 to TRBJ1-2; D gene uncertain. This CDR3 has 12 residues. Looked up from germline, CDR1 is MNHEY and CDR2 is SVGAGI. The germline V and J ends were trimmed by 6 bases and 5 bases, with 10 bases remaining between them.